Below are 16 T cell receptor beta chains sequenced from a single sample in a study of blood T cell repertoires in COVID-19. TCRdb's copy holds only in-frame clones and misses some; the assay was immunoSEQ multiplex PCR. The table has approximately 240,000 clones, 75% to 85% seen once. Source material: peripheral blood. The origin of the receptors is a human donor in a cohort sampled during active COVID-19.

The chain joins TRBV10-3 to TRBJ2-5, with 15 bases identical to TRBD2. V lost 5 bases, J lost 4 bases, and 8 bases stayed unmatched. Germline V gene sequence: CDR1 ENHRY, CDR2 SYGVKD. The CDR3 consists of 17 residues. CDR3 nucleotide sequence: TGTGCCATCAGTCCGGGACTAGCGGGGGGTTCATCAGAGACCCAGTACTTC. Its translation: CAISPGLAGGSSETQYF.

CDR3: CASSKRLADGEQYF. CDR3 in DNA: TGTGCCAGCAGTAAGAGACTGGCCGATGGGGAGCAGTACTTC. The V call is TRBV6-5, the J call TRBJ2-7, with no clear D. Trimming left V 5 bases short and J 7 bases short, with 18 bases between. Germline-derived CDR1 and CDR2 are MNHEY and SVGAGI. This CDR3 is 14 amino acids long.

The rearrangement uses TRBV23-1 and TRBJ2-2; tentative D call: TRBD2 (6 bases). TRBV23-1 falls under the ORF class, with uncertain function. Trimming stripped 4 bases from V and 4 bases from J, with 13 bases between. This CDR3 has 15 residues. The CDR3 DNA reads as TGCGCCAGCAGTCGAAACGGGAGTGGCACCGGGGAGCTGTTTTTT. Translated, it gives CASSRNGSGTGELFF.

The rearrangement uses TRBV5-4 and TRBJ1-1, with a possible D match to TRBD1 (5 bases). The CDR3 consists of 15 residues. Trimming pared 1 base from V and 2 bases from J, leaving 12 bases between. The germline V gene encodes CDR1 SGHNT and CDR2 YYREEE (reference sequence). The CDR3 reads CASSLKGQHNTEAFF. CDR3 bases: TGTGCCAGCAGCTTGAAAGGACAACACAACACTGAAGCTTTCTTT.

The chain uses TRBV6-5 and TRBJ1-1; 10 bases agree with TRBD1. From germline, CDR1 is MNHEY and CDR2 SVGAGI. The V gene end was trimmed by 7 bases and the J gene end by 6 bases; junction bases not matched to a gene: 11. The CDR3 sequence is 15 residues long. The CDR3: CASTFLSTGGSEAFF. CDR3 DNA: TGTGCCAGCACCTTTCTCTCGACAGGGGGCTCTGAAGCTTTCTTT.

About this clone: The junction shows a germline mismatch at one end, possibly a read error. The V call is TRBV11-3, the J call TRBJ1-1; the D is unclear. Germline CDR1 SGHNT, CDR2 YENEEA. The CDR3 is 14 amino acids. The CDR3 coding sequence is TGTGCCAGCAGCCTAGACGGAGAGAACACTGAAGCTTTCTTT. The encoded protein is CASSLDGENTEAFF.

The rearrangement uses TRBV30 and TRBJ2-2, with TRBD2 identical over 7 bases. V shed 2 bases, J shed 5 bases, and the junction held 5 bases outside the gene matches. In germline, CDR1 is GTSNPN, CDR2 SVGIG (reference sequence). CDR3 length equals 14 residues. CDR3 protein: CAWSRRGSTGELFF. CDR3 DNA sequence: TGTGCCTGGAGTAGGCGGGGGTCGACCGGGGAGCTGTTTTTT.

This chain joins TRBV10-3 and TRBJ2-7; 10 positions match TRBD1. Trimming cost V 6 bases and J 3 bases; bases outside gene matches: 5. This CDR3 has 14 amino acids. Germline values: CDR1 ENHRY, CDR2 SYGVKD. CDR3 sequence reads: CAIRGQGRFYEQYF. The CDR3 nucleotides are TGTGCCATCAGGGGACAGGGGAGGTTCTACGAGCAGTACTTC.

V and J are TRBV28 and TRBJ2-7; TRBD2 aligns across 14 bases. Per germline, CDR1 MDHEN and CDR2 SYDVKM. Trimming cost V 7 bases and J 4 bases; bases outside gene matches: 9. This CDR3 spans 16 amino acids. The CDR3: CASTGTSGRSIYEQYF. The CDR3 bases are TGTGCCAGCACCGGGACTAGCGGGAGATCCATTTACGAGCAGTACTTC.

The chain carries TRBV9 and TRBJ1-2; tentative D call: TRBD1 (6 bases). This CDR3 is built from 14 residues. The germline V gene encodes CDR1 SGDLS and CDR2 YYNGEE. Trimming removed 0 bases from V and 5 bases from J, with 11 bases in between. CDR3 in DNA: TGTGCCAGCAGCGTAGTGGCAGGGGAGTATGGCTACACCTTC. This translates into CASSVVAGEYGYTF.

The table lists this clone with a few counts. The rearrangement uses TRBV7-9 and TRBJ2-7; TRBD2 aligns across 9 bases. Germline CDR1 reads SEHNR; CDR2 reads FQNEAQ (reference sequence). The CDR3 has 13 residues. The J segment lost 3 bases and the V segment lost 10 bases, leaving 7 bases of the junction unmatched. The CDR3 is CATSAGGYYEQYF. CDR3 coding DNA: TGTGCCACCTCAGCGGGAGGATACTACGAGCAGTACTTC. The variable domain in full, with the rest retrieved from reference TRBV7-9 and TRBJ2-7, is DTGVSQNPRHKITKRGQNVTFRCDPISEHNRLYWYRQTLGQGPEFLTYFQNEAQLEKSRLLSDRFSAERPKGSFSTLEIQRTEQGDSAMYLCATSAGGYYEQYFGPGTRLTVT.

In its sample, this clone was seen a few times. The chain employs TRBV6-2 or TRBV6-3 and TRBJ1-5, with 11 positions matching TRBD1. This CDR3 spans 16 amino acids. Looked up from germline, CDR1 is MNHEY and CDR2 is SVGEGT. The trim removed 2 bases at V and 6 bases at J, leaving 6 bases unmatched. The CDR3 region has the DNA TGTGCCAGCAGTTACCGACCGGGACAGGGGGGTCAGCCCCAGCATTTT. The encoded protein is CASSYRPGQGGQPQHF.

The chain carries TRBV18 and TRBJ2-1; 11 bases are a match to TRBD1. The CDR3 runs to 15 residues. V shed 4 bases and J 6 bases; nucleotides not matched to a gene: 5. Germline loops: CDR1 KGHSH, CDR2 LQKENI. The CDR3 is CASSQRGQGGNEQFF. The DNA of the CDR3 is TGTGCCAGCTCACAAAGGGGACAGGGGGGCAATGAGCAGTTCTTC.

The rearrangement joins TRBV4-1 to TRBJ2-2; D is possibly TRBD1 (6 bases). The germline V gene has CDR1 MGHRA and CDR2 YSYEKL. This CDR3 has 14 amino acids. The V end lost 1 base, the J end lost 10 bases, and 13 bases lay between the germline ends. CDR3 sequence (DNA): TGCGCCAGCAGCCAAGTTATCAGGGGCGAGGAGCTGTTTTTT. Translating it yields CASSQVIRGEELFF.

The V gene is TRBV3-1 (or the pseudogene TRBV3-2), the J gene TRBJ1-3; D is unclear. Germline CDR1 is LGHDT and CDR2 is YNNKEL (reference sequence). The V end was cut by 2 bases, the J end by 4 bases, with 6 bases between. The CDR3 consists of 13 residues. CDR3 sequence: CASSQQQGNTIYF. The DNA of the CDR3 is TGTGCCAGCAGCCAACAACAAGGAAACACCATATATTTT.

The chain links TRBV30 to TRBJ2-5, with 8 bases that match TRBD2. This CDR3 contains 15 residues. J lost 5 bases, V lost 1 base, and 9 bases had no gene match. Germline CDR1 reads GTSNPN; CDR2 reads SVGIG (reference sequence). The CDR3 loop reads CAWSAPAGVKETQYF. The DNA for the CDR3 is TGTGCCTGGAGTGCCCCAGCGGGGGTAAAGGAGACCCAGTACTTC.